These T cell receptor beta chains were read from a single sample in a study of T cell responses to AZD1222 COVID-19 vaccine. Profiling relied on immunoSEQ multiplex PCR, and the TCRdb table lists in-frame clones only, not all of them. Here the sample spans fewer than 200,000 clones, 70% to 90% being singletons. Sequencing was performed on peripheral blood, taken on day 0 of AZD1222 vaccination. The receptors originated from an adult in good health. The CDR3 runs from the conserved cysteine through the conserved F or W. The order of the fields is V gene, D gene, J gene, CDR3 protein, CDR3 DNA. The D gene is left open where the match is weak.

TRBV9,TRBD2,TRBJ2-1,CASSGAGAPGNEQFF,TGTGCCAGCAGCGGAGCGGGGGCCCCAGGGAATGAGCAGTTCTTC
TRBV2,TRBD1,TRBJ1-5,CASSPGGTVNQPQHF,TGTGCCAGCAGTCCAGGGGGGACAGTTAATCAGCCCCAGCATTTT
TRBV5-1,NA,TRBJ1-1,CASSPDRRNTEAFF,TGCGCCAGCAGCCCCGACAGGAGGAACACTGAAGCTTTCTTT
TRBV28,NA,TRBJ2-5,CASTRGVEETQYF,TGTGCCAGCACCCGAGGGGTGGAAGAGACCCAGTACTTC
TRBV28,TRBD1,TRBJ1-4,CASSRGQIEKLFF,TGTGCCAGCAGCAGGGGACAGATCGAAAAACTGTTTTTT
TRBV6-5,TRBD1,TRBJ2-1,CASSSGGFGQFF,TGTGCCAGCAGTTCAGGGGGTTTTGGGCAGTTCTTC
TRBV28,NA,TRBJ2-7,CASSVGGYEQYF,TGTGCCAGCAGCGTAGGGGGCTACGAGCAGTACTTC
TRBV7-7,TRBD2,TRBJ2-2,CASSLGLAGTGELFF,TGTGCTAGCAGCTTGGGACTAGCGGGAACCGGGGAGCTGTTTTTT
TRBV6-6,TRBD1,TRBJ2-1,CASSRDLQGATYNEQFF,TGTGCCAGCAGTCGTGACCTCCAGGGGGCCACCTACAATGAGCAGTTCTTC
TRBV28,NA,TRBJ1-2,CASSGNYGYTF,TGTGCCAGCAGTGGAAACTATGGCTACACCTTC
TRBV19,TRBD2,TRBJ2-5,CASSIALRGGVSQETQYF,TGTGCCAGTAGTATAGCTCTCCGCGGGGGGGTCTCCCAAGAGACCCAGTACTTC
TRBV7-7,NA,TRBJ2-5,CASSQGHQETQYF,TGTGCTAGCAGCCAGGGCCACCAAGAGACCCAGTACTTC
TRBV7-3,NA,TRBJ1-2,CASSPDRNYGYTF,TGTGCCAGCAGCCCGGACAGAAACTATGGCTACACCTTC